This T cell receptor beta chain was documented in a study of beta chain features in type 1 diabetes. Study-level results: Among patients with Type 1 diabetes, TCRB CDR3s were moderately but significantly shorter in every one of the four CD4+ subsets. Sampled from patients, naive, central memory and Treg TCRB repertoires appeared more similar than those sampled from healthy donors.

Populations isolated by sorting all had purity greater than 95%. This clone showed up just a few times. Antigen unknown. CDR3 length: 15 amino acids. Germline assignment: CDR1 SGDLS and CDR2 YYNGEE. Trimming took off 1 base at V and 3 bases at J, with 11 bases between the two ends. The investigators reverse transcribed all of the isolated RNA, so they sequenced expressed TCRB transcripts. Mean read depth for naive, central memory and regulatory T cell samples was about 3.6 million reads. Sequencing used immunoSEQ multiplex PCR; TCRdb keeps in-frame clones, though not all of them. The data contain around 190,000 clones, approximately 13% of them singletons.

Material: central memory CD4+ T cells from blood. This receptor was taken from a woman in her late teens or twenties in good health. This chain joins TRBV9 and TRBJ2-1; possible D gene TRBD2, 6 bases. The CDR3 loop is CASSVPGESYNEQFF. DNA of the CDR3: TGTGCCAGCAGCGTACCGGGAGAGAGCTACAATGAGCAGTTCTTC.